This TCR beta chain was recorded in a study of blood T cell repertoires in COVID-19. The wider study: PBMCs, B-cell-depleted T cells, or T cells were the source of the cDNA or gDNA that made up the material.

From germline, CDR1 is DFQATT and CDR2 SNEGSKA (reference sequence). Trimming cost V 3 bases and J 6 bases; bases outside gene matches: 6. The CDR3 covers 14 residues. Sequencing used immunoSEQ multiplex PCR; TCRdb keeps in-frame clones, though not all of them. There are approximately 19,000 clones in the sample; 70% to 90% occur only once, and roughly a tenth lies in the top ten. The chain couples TRBV20-1 to TRBJ2-7; 12 bases are shared with TRBD2. This TCR was recovered from a human donor in a cohort sampled during active COVID-19. The donor label of this sample is uncertain. Sequencing was performed on peripheral blood. CDR3 sequence reads: CSASLTSGSTEQYF. The DNA for the CDR3 is TGCAGTGCTAGTTTGACTAGCGGGAGTACCGAGCAGTACTTC.